This record concerns one TCR beta chain sequence. Its antigen has not been determined. No base quality values were provided; no much bigger clone lies one nucleotide off. Other DNA sequences within the sample encode an identical CDR3. The entry originates in a study of blood T cell repertoires in COVID-19 (dated by TCRdb to about 2020). Describing the broader study: Samples covering the acute and convalescent phases of COVID-19 were provided by collaborators in the United States, Italy and Spain. The material from the prospective study consisted of cDNA or gDNA derived from T cells, B-cell-depleted T cells, or PBMCs. Deeply sampled blood TCRbeta repertoires from subjects exposed to, actively infected with, or recovered from COVID-19 were included in the dataset. The repertoires were released in a freely available public database intended as a resource for research on the immune response to SARS-CoV-2. Samples were obtained from the ongoing ImmuneRACE study (first 160 participants) and from about 1,300 subjects provided by 6 global collaborators. A de-identified subject ID, COVID-19 status, age in years and sex were almost always included in the sample metadata. HLA class I and class II types, where available, came from metadata supplied by the sample provider rather than from assay-based typing.

TCRbeta CDR3 regions were amplified from genomic DNA by means of the immunoSEQ Assay, a bias-controlled multiplex PCR. Per the source publication's procedure: Nucleated cell counts per sample were estimated from amplification of reference gene primers within the assay. Sequence reads were collapsed and filtered to measure the absolute abundance of every unique TCRbeta CDR3 rearrangement. For each sample, productive Simpson clonality was calculated by taking the square root of Simpson's diversity index across productive rearrangements. TCRdb took this table from immuneACCESS and kept in-frame rearrangements with V and J called. Such tables lack part of the clones; where checked against another copy, unresolved V genes explain under half of the gap, and the rest is unexplained. V, J and clone size are those of that table, while D and trimming were read from the DNA. This sample lists just over 350,000 clones; about 90% were detected once. The top ten constitute 2.5% to 3.5% of the sample.

Sequences GTSNPN (CDR1) and SVGIG (CDR2) are obtained from the germline V gene (reference sequence). The CDR3 goes from the cysteine to the phenylalanine over 11 residues. Only the CDR3 DNA is retained, 33 bases long and in frame from the first base. V and J are truncated by 3 bases and 5 bases respectively, leaving an intervening sequence of 7 bases. Overall study results and their limits: How much clinical and demographic metadata was included differed by source and by participant, and the metadata was provided uncurated.

Participants in the prospective study were aged roughly 18 to 89 years, lived in about two dozen United States geographic areas, and enrolled through a virtual design. In the prospective study, cohorts were assigned on the basis of participant-reported clinical history obtained from a screening survey and a study questionnaire. Recovered participants in ImmuneRACE Cohort 3 were defined as having two consecutive negative NP/OP PCR tests, clearance from a healthcare professional, or resolution of symptoms. In the prospective study, whole blood, serum and a nasopharyngeal or oropharyngeal swab were collected from each participant by mobile phlebotomists. Over a 2-month period, participants in the prospective study had the option of providing additional blood draws and questionnaires. Before DNA extraction, prospective study blood samples were shipped either frozen or at room temperature.

The sequenced material came from PBMCs or T cells enriched from blood (not recorded which). The TCR originated in a woman in her thirties who had recovered from COVID-19. The chain was built from TRBV30 and TRBJ1-2; 6 matching bases give a weak D call of TRBD1. The bases read TGTGCCTGGAGAGGGGGTTATGGCTACACCTTC. This gives the protein CAWRGGYGYTF.